This entry concerns a single T cell receptor (beta chain). As yet, its antigen is unknown. This sample was taken from a study of shared clonotypes between healthy human individuals. On the study more broadly: Each donor had three CD4 naive, three CD4 memory, two CD8 naive and one CD8 memory plate. Study outcomes and limitations: Expectations were that clonotype sharing among donors would be affected by sequencing depth.

Sorted-subset replicate PCR reactions contained around 220 ng DNA, corresponding to roughly 29,000 T cell genomes. This table comes from immunoSEQ multiplex PCR, and its TCRdb copy is limited to in-frame clones, with some not included. The sample yields about 2.2 million clones, about 94% seen once. CD8 cells classed as naive were CD45RO-negative and positively selected for CCR7, excluding terminally differentiated effector memory CD45RA+ cells. Germline V gives CDR1 MNHEY, CDR2 SMNVEV (reference sequence). The CDR3 has 13 amino acids. V was shortened by 4 bases and J by 3 bases, with 10 bases between the two germline ends.

This chain connects TRBV27 to TRBJ2-7; unclear D gene. The sample was naive CD8+ T cells from PBMCs. The sequence derives from a young man in good health. Some clones in this sample may be carry-over from other donors' samples. CDR3 amino acids: CASSSLESYEQYF. The CDR3 DNA is TGTGCCAGCAGTTCCCTCGAAAGCTACGAGCAGTACTTC.